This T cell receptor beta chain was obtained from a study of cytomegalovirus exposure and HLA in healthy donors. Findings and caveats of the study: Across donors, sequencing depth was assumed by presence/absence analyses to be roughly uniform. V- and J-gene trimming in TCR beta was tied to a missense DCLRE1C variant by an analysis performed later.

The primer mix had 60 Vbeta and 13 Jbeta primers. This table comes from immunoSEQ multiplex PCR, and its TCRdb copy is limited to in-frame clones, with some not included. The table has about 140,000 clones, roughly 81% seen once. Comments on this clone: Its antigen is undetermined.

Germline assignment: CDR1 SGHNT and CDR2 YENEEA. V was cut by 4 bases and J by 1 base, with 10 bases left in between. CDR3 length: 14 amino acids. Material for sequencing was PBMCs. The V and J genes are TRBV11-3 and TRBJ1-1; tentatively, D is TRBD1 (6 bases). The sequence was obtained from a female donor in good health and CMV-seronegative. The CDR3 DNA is TGTGCCAGCAGCTCAGGGGTCCGGAACACTGAAGCTTTCTTT. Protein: CASSSGVRNTEAFF.